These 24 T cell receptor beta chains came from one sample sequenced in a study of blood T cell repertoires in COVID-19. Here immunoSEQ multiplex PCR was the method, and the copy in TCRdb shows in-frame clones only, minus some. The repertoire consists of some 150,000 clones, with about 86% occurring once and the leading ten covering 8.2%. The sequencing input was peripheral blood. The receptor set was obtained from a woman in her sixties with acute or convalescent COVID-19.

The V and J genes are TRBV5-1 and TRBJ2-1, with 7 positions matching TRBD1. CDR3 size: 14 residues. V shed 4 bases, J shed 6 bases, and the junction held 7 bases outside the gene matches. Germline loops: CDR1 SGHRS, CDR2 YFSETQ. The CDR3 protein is CASSLKTGSNEQFF. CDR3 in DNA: TGCGCCAGCAGCCTTAAGACAGGGAGCAATGAGCAGTTCTTC.

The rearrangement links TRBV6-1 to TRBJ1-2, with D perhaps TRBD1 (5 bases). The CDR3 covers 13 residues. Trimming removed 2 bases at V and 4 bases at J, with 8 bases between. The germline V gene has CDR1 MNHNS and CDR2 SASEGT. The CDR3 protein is CASSETGRYGYTF. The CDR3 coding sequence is TGTGCCAGCAGTGAAACAGGCCGCTATGGCTACACCTTC.

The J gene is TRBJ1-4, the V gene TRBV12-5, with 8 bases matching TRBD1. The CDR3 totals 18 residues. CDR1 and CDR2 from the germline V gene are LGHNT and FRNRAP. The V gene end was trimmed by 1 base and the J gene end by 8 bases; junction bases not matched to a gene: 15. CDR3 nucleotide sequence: TGTGCTAGTGGTTTGGGGACAGGGCTCGGATCAAGGGCGGAAAAACTGTTTTTT. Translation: CASGLGTGLGSRAEKLFF.

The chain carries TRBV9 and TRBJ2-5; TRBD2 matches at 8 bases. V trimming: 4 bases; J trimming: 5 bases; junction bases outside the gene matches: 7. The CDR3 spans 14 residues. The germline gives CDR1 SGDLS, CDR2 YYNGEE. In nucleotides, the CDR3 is TGTGCCAGCAGCCCCGGGACTAGACTGGAGACCCAGTACTTC. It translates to CASSPGTRLETQYF.

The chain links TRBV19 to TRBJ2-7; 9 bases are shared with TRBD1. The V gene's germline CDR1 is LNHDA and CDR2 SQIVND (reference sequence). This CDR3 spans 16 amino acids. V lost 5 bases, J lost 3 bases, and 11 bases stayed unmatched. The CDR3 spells CASSGGGQGFNYEQYF. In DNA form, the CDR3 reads TGTGCCAGTAGTGGGGGGGGACAGGGCTTTAACTACGAGCAGTACTTC.

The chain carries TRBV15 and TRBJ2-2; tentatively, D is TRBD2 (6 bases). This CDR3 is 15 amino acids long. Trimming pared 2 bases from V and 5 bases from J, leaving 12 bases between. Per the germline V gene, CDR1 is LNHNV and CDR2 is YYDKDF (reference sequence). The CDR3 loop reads CATSRPPRETGELFF. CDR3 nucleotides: TGTGCCACCAGCAGACCACCTCGGGAGACCGGGGAGCTGTTTTTT.

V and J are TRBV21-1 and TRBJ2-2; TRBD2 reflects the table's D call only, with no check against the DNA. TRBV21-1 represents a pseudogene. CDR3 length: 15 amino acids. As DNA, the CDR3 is TGTGCCAGCAGCTCCCGACTAGCGGGGACCGGGGAGCTGTTTTTT. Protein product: CASSSRLAGTGELFF.

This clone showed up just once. The CDR3 DNA reads as TGTGCCAGCAGTTTCAGGCAGGGGGCGGGGGAGCAGTACTTC. It translates to CASSFRQGAGEQYF. J is TRBJ2-7 and V is TRBV27; 8 bases agree with TRBD1. J was trimmed by 7 bases and V by 3 bases; bases with no gene match: 8. Germline CDR1 is MNHEY and CDR2 is SMNVEV (reference sequence). There are 14 residues in the CDR3.

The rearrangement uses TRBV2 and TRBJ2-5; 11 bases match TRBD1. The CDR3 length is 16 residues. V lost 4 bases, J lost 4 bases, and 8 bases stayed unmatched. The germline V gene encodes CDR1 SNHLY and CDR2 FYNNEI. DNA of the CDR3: TGTGCCAGCAGTGTCCGGGACAGGGGGTATATAGAGACCCAGTACTTC. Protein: CASSVRDRGYIETQYF. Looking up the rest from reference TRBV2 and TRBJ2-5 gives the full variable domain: EPEVTQTPSHQVTQMGQEVILRCVPISNHLYFYWYRQILGQKVEFLVSFYNNEISEKSEIFDDQFSVERPDGSNFTLKIRSTKLEDSAMYFCASSVRDRGYIETQYFGPGTRLLVL.

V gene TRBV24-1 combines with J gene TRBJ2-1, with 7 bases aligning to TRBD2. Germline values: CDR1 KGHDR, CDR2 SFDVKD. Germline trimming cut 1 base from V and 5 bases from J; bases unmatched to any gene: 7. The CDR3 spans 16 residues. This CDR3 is CATSDFSGGIHNEQFF. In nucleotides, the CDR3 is TGTGCCACCAGTGATTTTTCCGGGGGGATCCACAATGAGCAGTTCTTC.

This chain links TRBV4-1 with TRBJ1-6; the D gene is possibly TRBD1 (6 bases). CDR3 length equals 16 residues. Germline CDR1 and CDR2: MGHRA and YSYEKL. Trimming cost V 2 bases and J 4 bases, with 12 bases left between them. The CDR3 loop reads CASSQSRDTYNSPLHF. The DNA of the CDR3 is TGCGCCAGCAGCCAAAGTAGGGACACTTATAATTCACCCCTCCACTTT.

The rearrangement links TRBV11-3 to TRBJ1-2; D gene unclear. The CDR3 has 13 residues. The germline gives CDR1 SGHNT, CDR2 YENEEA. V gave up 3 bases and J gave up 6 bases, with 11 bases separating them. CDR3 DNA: TGTGCCAGCAGCTTGAGGGTCTTGGATGGCTACACCTTC. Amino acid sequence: CASSLRVLDGYTF.

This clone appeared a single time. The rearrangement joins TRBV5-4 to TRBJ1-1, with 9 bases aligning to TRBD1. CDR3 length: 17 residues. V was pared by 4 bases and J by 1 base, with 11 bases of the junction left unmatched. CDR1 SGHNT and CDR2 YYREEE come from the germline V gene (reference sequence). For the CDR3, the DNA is TGTGCCAGCAGCATCGCCCACAGGGGGCTCGCGAACACTGAAGCTTTCTTT. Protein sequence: CASSIAHRGLANTEAFF. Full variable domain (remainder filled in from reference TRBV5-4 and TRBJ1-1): ETGVTQSPTHLIKTRGQQVTLRCSSQSGHNTVSWYQQALGQGPQFIFQYYREEENGRGNFPPRFSGLQFPNYSSELNVNALELDDSALYLCASSIAHRGLANTEAFFGQGTRLTVV.

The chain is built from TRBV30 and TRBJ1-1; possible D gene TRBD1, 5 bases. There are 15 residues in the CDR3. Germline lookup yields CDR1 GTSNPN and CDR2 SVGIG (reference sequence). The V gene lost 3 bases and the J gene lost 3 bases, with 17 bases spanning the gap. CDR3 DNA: TGTGCCTGGAGCTCTTGGGGGGGGAGCGACACTGAAGCTTTCTTT. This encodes CAWSSWGGSDTEAFF.

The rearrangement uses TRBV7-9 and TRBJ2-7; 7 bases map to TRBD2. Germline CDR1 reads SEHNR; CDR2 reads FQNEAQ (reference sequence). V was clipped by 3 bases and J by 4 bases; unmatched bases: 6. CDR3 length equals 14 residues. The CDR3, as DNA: TGTGCCAGCAGCTTTACTAGCGACGATTACGAGCAGTACTTC. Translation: CASSFTSDDYEQYF. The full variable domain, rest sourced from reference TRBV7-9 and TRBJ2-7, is DTGVSQNPRHKITKRGQNVTFRCDPISEHNRLYWYRQTLGQGPEFLTYFQNEAQLEKSRLLSDRFSAERPKGSFSTLEIQRTEQGDSAMYLCASSFTSDDYEQYFGPGTRLTVT.

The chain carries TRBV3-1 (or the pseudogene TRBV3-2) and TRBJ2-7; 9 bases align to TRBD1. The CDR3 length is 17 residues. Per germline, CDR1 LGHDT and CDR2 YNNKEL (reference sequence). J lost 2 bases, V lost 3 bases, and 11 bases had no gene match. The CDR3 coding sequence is TGTGCCAGCAGCCACCTCAGGCAGGGGACAGGGCCCTACGAGCAGTACTTC. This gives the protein CASSHLRQGTGPYEQYF.

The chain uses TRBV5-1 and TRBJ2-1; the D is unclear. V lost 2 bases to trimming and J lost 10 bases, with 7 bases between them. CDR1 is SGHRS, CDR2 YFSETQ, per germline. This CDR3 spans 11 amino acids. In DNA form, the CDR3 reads TGCGCCAGCAGCTTCCCCCGGGAGCAGTTCTTC. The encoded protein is CASSFPREQFF.

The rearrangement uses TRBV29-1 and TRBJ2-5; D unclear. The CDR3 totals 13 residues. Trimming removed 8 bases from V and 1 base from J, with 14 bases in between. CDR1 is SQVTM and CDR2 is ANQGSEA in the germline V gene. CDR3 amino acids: CSSRWARQETQYF. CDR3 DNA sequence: TGCAGCTCTCGTTGGGCCCGCCAAGAGACCCAGTACTTC.

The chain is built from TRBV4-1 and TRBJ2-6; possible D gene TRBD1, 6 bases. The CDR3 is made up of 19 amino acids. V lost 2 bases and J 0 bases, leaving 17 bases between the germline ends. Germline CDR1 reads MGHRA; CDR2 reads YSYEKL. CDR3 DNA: TGCGCCAGCAGCCAAAAAACGACAGGTGCCACCTCTGGGGCCAACGTCCTGACTTTC. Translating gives CASSQKTTGATSGANVLTF.

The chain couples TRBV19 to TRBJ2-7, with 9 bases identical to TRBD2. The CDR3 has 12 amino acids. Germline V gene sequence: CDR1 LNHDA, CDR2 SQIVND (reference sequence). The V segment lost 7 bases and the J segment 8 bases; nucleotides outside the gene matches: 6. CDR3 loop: CASMSSGNKQYF. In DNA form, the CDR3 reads TGTGCCAGTATGTCTAGCGGGAATAAGCAGTACTTC.

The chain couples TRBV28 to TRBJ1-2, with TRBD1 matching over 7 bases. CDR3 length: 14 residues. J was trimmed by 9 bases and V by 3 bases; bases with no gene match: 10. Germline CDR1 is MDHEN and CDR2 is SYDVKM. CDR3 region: CASSFGTVLQSYTF. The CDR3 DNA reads TGTGCCAGCAGTTTCGGGACAGTCCTTCAAAGCTACACCTTC.

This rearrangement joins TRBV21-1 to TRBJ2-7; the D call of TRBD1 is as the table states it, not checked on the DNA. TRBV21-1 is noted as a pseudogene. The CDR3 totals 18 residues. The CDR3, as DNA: TGTGCCAGCAGCAAAGCCCCGCCCCCGGGACAGGGCCTCTACGAGCAGTACTTC. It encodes CASSKAPPPGQGLYEQYF.

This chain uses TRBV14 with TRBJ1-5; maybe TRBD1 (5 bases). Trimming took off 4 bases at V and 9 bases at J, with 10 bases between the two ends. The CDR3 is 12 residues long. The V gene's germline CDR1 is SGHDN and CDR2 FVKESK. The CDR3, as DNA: TGTGCCAGCAGCCGCACCGGGGGGCCCCAGCATTTT. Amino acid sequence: CASSRTGGPQHF.

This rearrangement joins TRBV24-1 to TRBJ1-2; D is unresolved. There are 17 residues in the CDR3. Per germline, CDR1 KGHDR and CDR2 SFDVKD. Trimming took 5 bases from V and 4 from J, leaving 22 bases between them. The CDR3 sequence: CATSAGGPNRNFYGYTF. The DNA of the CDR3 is TGTGCCACCAGTGCGGGAGGGCCTAATAGAAATTTCTATGGCTACACCTTC.